The rows below give T cell receptor beta chains drawn from one sample of a study of cytomegalovirus exposure and HLA in healthy donors. Profiling relied on immunoSEQ multiplex PCR, and the TCRdb table lists in-frame clones only, not all of them. The table records 180,000 or so clones, approximately 90% of them present only once. The specimen sequenced was PBMCs. The receptors derive from a woman in her twenties or thirties in good health and CMV-seronegative. Each CDR3 is given with its conserved first and last residue. D genes are given only for firm matches. The size field is filled for only some rows; it gives once, few, many or a size class.

D	V	J	size	DNA	CDR3
NA	TRBV7-9	TRBJ1-2	NA	TGTGCCAGCAGCTTAGAGGTGGGGGCCGATGGCTACACCTTC	CASSLEVGADGYTF
TRBD1	TRBV19	TRBJ1-6	NA	TGTGCCAGTAGTGGCCAGGGGGTTAATTCACCCCTCCACTTT	CASSGQGVNSPLHF
TRBD1	TRBV5-6	TRBJ1-5	few	TGTGCCAGCAGCCAATCCGGGACAGGGTACAATCAGCCCCAGCATTTT	CASSQSGTGYNQPQHF
NA	TRBV19	TRBJ2-2	NA	TGTGCCATACAGGGTACCGGGGAGCTGTTTTTT	CAIQGTGELFF
TRBD2	TRBV30	TRBJ2-3	NA	TGTGCCTGGAGTGTACTTCTAGCGGGGGGGGATACGCAGTATTTT	CAWSVLLAGGDTQYF
TRBD2	TRBV9	TRBJ2-1	NA	TGTGCCAGCTCGAGCGGGGGGGGATGGGATGAGCAGTTCTTC	CASSSGGGWDEQFF
NA	TRBV6-5	TRBJ1-3	NA	TGTGCCAGCAGTACCCGGGGGTCGGCTGGAAACACCATATATTTT	CASSTRGSAGNTIYF
NA	TRBV11-2	TRBJ2-5	NA	TGTGCCAGCAGCTTCGCTAGCTCGCAGGAGACCCAGTACTTC	CASSFASSQETQYF
NA	TRBV4-2	TRBJ1-6	NA	TGTGCCAGCAGCCAAGATATCGGGGTCTCACCCCTCCACTTT	CASSQDIGVSPLHF
NA	TRBV16	TRBJ2-5	NA	TGTGCCAGCAGCCAATCGTTCGGTAGCGCTGTTCAAGAGACCCAGTACTTC	CASSQSFGSAVQETQYF
TRBD2	TRBV11-2	TRBJ2-7	NA	TGTGCCAGCAGCTCTCCTAGCGGGAACTCCTACGAGCAGTACTTC	CASSSPSGNSYEQYF
TRBD1	TRBV19	TRBJ2-1	NA	TGTGCCAGTAGTATAGTGGGGTTGCGACAGGGACACAATGAGCAGTTCTTC	CASSIVGLRQGHNEQFF
TRBD1	TRBV15	TRBJ1-3	NA	TGTGCCACCAGCCCTTCGGACAGGGCTTTCGGAAACACCATATATTTT	CATSPSDRAFGNTIYF
NA	TRBV19	TRBJ2-7	NA	TGTGCCAGTAGTATAGGGGGGGGCCGTGCCTACGAGCAGTACTTC	CASSIGGGRAYEQYF
TRBD2	TRBV6-4	TRBJ2-1	NA	TGTGCCAGCAGTGAAAGGTCTAGCGGGGCTCCCGATGAGCAGTTCTTC	CASSERSSGAPDEQFF
TRBD1	TRBV9	TRBJ2-1	NA	TGTGCCAGCAGCGTAGTTCCAGGGGGCGAGGCGTACAATGAGCAGTTCTTC	CASSVVPGGEAYNEQFF
TRBD1	TRBV14	TRBJ2-7	NA	TGTGCCAGCAGCCCCGGGACAGGGAGATACGAGCAGTACTTC	CASSPGTGRYEQYF
TRBD2	TRBV27	TRBJ2-5	NA	TGTGCCAGCAGTTGGACTAGCGGCAGGGAGACCCAGTACTTC	CASSWTSGRETQYF
TRBD2	TRBV6-5	TRBJ2-2	NA	TGTGCCAGCAGGCGGCGGGGGATTAACACCGGGGAGCTGTTTTTT	CASRRRGINTGELFF
TRBD1	TRBV7-9	TRBJ1-4	NA	TGTGCCAGCAGCCACCCGGACAGGGGGCATGAAAAACTGTTTTTT	CASSHPDRGHEKLFF
TRBD2	TRBV4-2	TRBJ2-3	NA	TGTGCCAGCACCCTACAGGGACTAGCGGGGGCCCAGGCTACGCAGTATTTT	CASTLQGLAGAQATQYF
TRBD1	TRBV29-1	TRBJ1-2	NA	TGCAGCGTTTCAGACAGGGGATATGGCTACACCTTC	CSVSDRGYGYTF
NA	TRBV6-1	TRBJ2-2	NA	TGTGCCAGCAGCCATGGGAGCGGGGAGCTGTTTTTT	CASSHGSGELFF
NA	TRBV5-1	TRBJ1-1	NA	TGCGCCAGCAGCTTATTTAGTGAGAACACTGAAGCTTTCTTT	CASSLFSENTEAFF
TRBD1	TRBV6-5	TRBJ1-1	NA	TGTGCCAGCAGTTACGATCTGGGACAGGGGAACACTGAAGCTTTCTTT	CASSYDLGQGNTEAFF
TRBD1	TRBV11-2	TRBJ1-4	NA	TGTGCCAGCAGCTTTATAGTGGAGACAGGGGACGAAAAACTGTTTTTT	CASSFIVETGDEKLFF
NA	TRBV27	TRBJ2-7	NA	TGTGCCAGCAGTTTGGCCGGACGTTCTCAGGGCCAGTACTTC	CASSLAGRSQGQYF
TRBD1	TRBV7-2	TRBJ1-5	few	TGTGCCAGCAGCTCAACAGGGGGCAATCAGCCCCAGCATTTT	CASSSTGGNQPQHF
NA	TRBV30	TRBJ2-7	once	TGTGCCTGGAGACAGGATTCCTACGAGCAGTACTTC	CAWRQDSYEQYF
NA	TRBV30	TRBJ1-4	NA	TGTGCCGGGCACGGACAGACTAATGAAAAACTGTTTTTT	CAGHGQTNEKLFF
NA	TRBV5-4	TRBJ2-7	NA	TGTGCCAGCAGCCCTTCCTACGAGCAGTACTTC	CASSPSYEQYF
TRBD2	TRBV27	TRBJ2-7	NA	TGTGCCAGCAGTAAACTGCTAGCGGGGGGGCCTATCGAGCAGTACTTC	CASSKLLAGGPIEQYF
NA	TRBV5-4	TRBJ1-6	NA	TGTGCCAGCAGGGACTTTGGAGGTTCACCCCTCCACTTT	CASRDFGGSPLHF
TRBD2	TRBV9	TRBJ2-7	NA	TGTGCCAGCAGCGCAGGGACTAGTGTACCCGAGCAGTACTTC	CASSAGTSVPEQYF
TRBD1	TRBV2	TRBJ2-1	NA	TGTGCCAGCAGGGGGACAGGGGGCAATGAGCAGTTCTTC	CASRGTGGNEQFF
TRBD1	TRBV28	TRBJ1-1	NA	TGTGCCAGCAGTTCGACAGGGGGCTACACTGAAGCTTTCTTT	CASSSTGGYTEAFF
NA	TRBV18	TRBJ1-2	NA	TGTGCCAGCTCACCAGTTGAGGACACCAACTATGGCTACACCTTC	CASSPVEDTNYGYTF
TRBD1	TRBV5-4	TRBJ1-5	once	TGTGCCAGCAGCTTCGGACAGGGGAGGCAGCCCCAGCATTTT	CASSFGQGRQPQHF
NA	TRBV6-6	TRBJ2-3	once	TGTGCCAGCAGCCGAACCACTAGGACCAACGCAGATACGCAGTATTTT	CASSRTTRTNADTQYF
NA	TRBV5-6	TRBJ1-1	few	TGTGCCAGCAGCTCCAACAGTGGAAAAGAAGCTTTCTTT	CASSSNSGKEAFF
NA	TRBV27	TRBJ2-5	NA	TGTGCCAGCAGCACCACAGGGCCCCCTGTTGTAGAGACCCAGTACTTC	CASSTTGPPVVETQYF
TRBD1	TRBV30	TRBJ1-2	NA	TGTGCCTGGAGTACCCGGACAGGGGATGGCTACACCTTC	CAWSTRTGDGYTF
TRBD1	TRBV4-3	TRBJ1-2	NA	TGCGCCAGCAGCCAAAGGACAGGGGGCAACTATGGCTACACCTTC	CASSQRTGGNYGYTF
NA	TRBV11-2	TRBJ2-7	NA	TGTGCCAGCAGCCCAACTGCGAGGGAGAGCTCCTACGAGCAGTACTTC	CASSPTARESSYEQYF
NA	TRBV7-6	TRBJ1-1	NA	TGTGCCAGCAGCTTAATGTATACAGATGAAGCTTTCTTT	CASSLMYTDEAFF
TRBD1	TRBV7-2	TRBJ1-2	NA	TGTGCCAGCAGCTGGAGTGGTGCGAGACAGGGGGGGATTGGTGGCTACACCTTC	CASSWSGARQGGIGGYTF
TRBD1	TRBV7-9	TRBJ1-2	NA	TGTGCCAGCAGCGGAGGACAGGACTATGGCTACACCTTC	CASSGGQDYGYTF
TRBD1	TRBV27	TRBJ2-5	NA	TGTGCCAGCAGTCCGACCTTGGGGACAGGGAGGGGAGAGACCCAGTACTTC	CASSPTLGTGRGETQYF
TRBD2	TRBV14	TRBJ2-7	NA	TGTGCCAGCAGCCAAGAAGGACTAGACGAGCAGTACTTC	CASSQEGLDEQYF
NA	TRBV14	TRBJ2-7	NA	TGTGCCAGCAGCCAAGATCGGGTTACCGAGCAGTACTTC	CASSQDRVTEQYF
NA	TRBV4-1	TRBJ1-1	NA	TGCGCCAGCAGCCTAATAACCCGGGACAAAGAGAACACTGAAGCTTTCTTT	CASSLITRDKENTEAFF
NA	TRBV4-1	TRBJ1-1	NA	TGCGCCAGCAGCCAACGAACTACGGGGGTCGCTGAAGCTTTCTTT	CASSQRTTGVAEAFF
TRBD1	TRBV2	TRBJ1-6	few	TGTGCCAGCAGTGATATGACAGGGGGTAATTCACCCCTCCACTTT	CASSDMTGGNSPLHF
TRBD1	TRBV5-4	TRBJ1-2	NA	TGTGCCAGCAGTCCTGACAGGGTCGACTATGGCTACACCTTC	CASSPDRVDYGYTF